This T cell receptor (beta chain) was documented in a study of T cells in Graves' hyperthyroidism and ophthalmopathy. The wider study: Once the initial diagnosis was made, peripheral blood was obtained before any treatment.

This clonotype was detected a few times. RNA transcripts gave rise to amplified TCR beta CDR3 regions. A first-round RT-PCR of the TCR CDR3 used the HTBI primer set. Each CDR3 protein is one row after TCRdb ran MiXCR on the multiplex PCR reads. Of about 530,000 distinct CDR3 sequences listed, under 20% were seen once; the top ten hold 17%. The CDR3 is made up of 18 amino acids. The V gene's germline CDR1 is LGHNA and CDR2 YSLEER. V trimming: 0 bases; J trimming: 2 bases; junction bases outside the gene matches: 10. The chain is built from TRBV4-3 and TRBJ2-7; 10 bases map to TRBD2. Material: blood. This clonotype was obtained from a woman aged 18 to 35 with Graves' ophthalmopathy. Here the CDR3 reads CASSQEAITSGTAYEQYF. Written as DNA, the CDR3 is TGCGCCAGCAGCCAAGAAGCCATCACTAGCGGGACGGCCTACGAGCAGTACTTC.